Presented here are 26 T cell receptor beta chains from one specimen sequenced in a study of T cell responses to AZD1222 COVID-19 vaccine (dated by TCRdb to about 2021). Library preparation was by the immunoSEQ multiplex PCR assay. Held by TCRdb, this immuneACCESS table contains in-frame sequences only and omits some clones. Under half of the omission traces to an unresolved V gene where checked; the cause of the rest is unknown. Here the sample has 90,000 to 150,000 clones; 80% to 90% occur a single time. The ten largest clonotypes hold 9.4% of the sample. The label giving this sample's time point can be read as: baseline before first vaccination. The specimen comprised peripheral blood, sampled on day 0 of AZD1222 vaccination. The receptors here all came from an adult in good health.

V and J are TRBV6-5 and TRBJ1-4, with 8 bases that match TRBD1. CDR1 MNHEY and CDR2 SVGAGI come from the germline V gene. V lost 7 bases and J lost 7; bases outside the gene matches: 8. The CDR3 is 14 residues long. CDR3: CASTLGQGSEKLFF. CDR3 coding DNA: TGTGCCAGCACATTAGGACAGGGAAGTGAAAAACTGTTTTTT.

This clone has just one count. The chain has TRBV19 and TRBJ1-5; the D is unclear. Germline CDR1 and CDR2: LNHDA and SQIVND (reference sequence). The CDR3 has 13 amino acids. V was shortened by 1 base and J by 5 bases, with 6 bases between the two germline ends. The CDR3 here is CASSIGGYQPQHF. CDR3 DNA: TGTGCCAGTAGTATAGGAGGATATCAGCCCCAGCATTTT.

The genes are TRBV6-2 or TRBV6-3 and TRBJ2-7; 8 bases are a match to TRBD1. Germline V gene sequence: CDR1 MNHEY, CDR2 SVGEGT. This CDR3 has 14 residues. V lost 5 bases to trimming and J lost 5 bases; unmatched junction nucleotides: 8. CDR3 protein: CASSNQGALDEQYF. As DNA, the CDR3 is TGTGCCAGCAGTAATCAGGGGGCTTTAGACGAGCAGTACTTC.

The gene calls are TRBV6-5 and TRBJ2-7; a weak D match, TRBD1 (6 bases). The V gene lost 4 bases and the J gene lost 3 bases, with 13 bases spanning the gap. The germline CDR1 and CDR2 sequences are MNHEY and SVGAGI. This CDR3 is 14 amino acids long. CDR3 sequence: CASSSTGIIYEQYF. As DNA, the CDR3 is TGTGCCAGCAGTTCTACAGGGATAATCTACGAGCAGTACTTC.

The chain combines TRBV19 with TRBJ1-5; tentatively, D is TRBD1 (5 bases). The DNA end is more similar to TRBJ2-3, so the J call may be wrong. Per the germline V gene, CDR1 is LNHDA and CDR2 is SQIVND (reference sequence). This CDR3 spans 14 amino acids. The CDR3 region has the DNA TGTGCCAGTAGGCCCGATCCCCAGGGTGGGCCCCAGTATTTT. Translated: CASRPDPQGGPQYF.

This chain uses TRBV6-2 or TRBV6-3 with TRBJ2-7; TRBD2 is a possible D gene (5 bases). V was shortened by 4 bases and J by 3 bases, with 7 bases between the two germline ends. Germline values: CDR1 MNHEY, CDR2 SVGEGT. This CDR3 contains 12 residues. CDR3 DNA: TGTGCCAGCAGTTGGACTGGCTACGAGCAGTACTTC. Amino acids: CASSWTGYEQYF.

The rearrangement links TRBV10-3 to TRBJ2-1; tentative D call: TRBD2 (6 bases). This CDR3 is 14 amino acids long. The germline V gene has CDR1 ENHRY and CDR2 SYGVKD. V lost 8 bases to trimming and J lost 4 bases, with 15 bases between them. CDR3 protein: CAIGGKSLYNEQFF. CDR3 in DNA: TGTGCCATCGGAGGGAAGTCCCTGTACAATGAGCAGTTCTTC.

V and J are TRBV10-3 and TRBJ2-2, with a possible D match to TRBD1 (5 bases). CDR1 ENHRY and CDR2 SYGVKD come from the germline V gene. Trimming cost V 7 bases and J 4 bases, with 16 bases left between them. The CDR3 length is 15 residues. CDR3 DNA: TGTGCCATCACCGCCGTGGCAGGGTCCACCGGGGAGCTGTTTTTT. Translated: CAITAVAGSTGELFF.

The gene calls are TRBV19 and TRBJ2-1; 7 bases match TRBD2. CDR1 is LNHDA, CDR2 SQIVND, per germline (reference sequence). This CDR3 comprises 14 residues. J lost 10 bases, V lost 3 bases, and 9 bases had no gene match. CDR3 sequence: CASSMEGGPREQFF. The CDR3 DNA is TGTGCCAGTAGTATGGAGGGAGGGCCTCGGGAGCAGTTCTTC.

The chain uses TRBV6-2 or TRBV6-3 and TRBJ1-1, with 7 bases identical to TRBD1. J lost 5 bases, V lost 2 bases, and 8 bases had no gene match. The CDR3 runs to 15 residues. The V gene's germline CDR1 is MNHEY and CDR2 SVGEGT. The CDR3 DNA sequence: TGTGCCAGCAGTTACACAGACAGGGCTCGGACTGAAGCTTTCTTT. This gives the protein CASSYTDRARTEAFF.

The chain recombines TRBV6-5 with TRBJ2-2, with TRBD2 identical over 10 bases. CDR1 and CDR2 (germline): MNHEY, SVGAGI. This CDR3 comprises 15 residues. V gave up 6 bases and J gave up 1 base; unmatched junction bases: 2. This chain's CDR3 is CASRWTSGNTGELFF. As DNA, the CDR3 is TGTGCCAGCAGATGGACTAGCGGGAACACCGGGGAGCTGTTTTTT.

V gene TRBV28 combines with J gene TRBJ2-7; D not certain. Trimming shortened V by 7 bases and J by 2 bases, and 12 bases separated the two germline ends. This CDR3 spans 13 amino acids. The V gene's germline CDR1 is MDHEN and CDR2 SYDVKM. CDR3 in DNA: TGTGCCAGCATCCCCACCCCGGCCTACGAGCAGTACTTC. Amino acid sequence: CASIPTPAYEQYF.

The chain employs TRBV11-2 and TRBJ2-7; D call uncertain. The CDR3 runs to 13 residues. V dropped 5 bases and J dropped 2 bases, with 10 bases sitting between them. CDR1 is SGHAT and CDR2 is FQNNGV in the germline V gene. The chain's CDR3 is CASSPDSTYEQYF. The DNA of the CDR3 is TGTGCCAGCAGCCCTGACTCCACCTACGAGCAGTACTTC.

The CDR3 loop is CASSQDIGGTGAPLGNEQFF. The CDR3 DNA is TGTGCCAGCAGCCAAGATATTGGGGGGACAGGGGCTCCCTTGGGAAATGAGCAGTTCTTC. This chain joins TRBV3-1 (or the pseudogene TRBV3-2) and TRBJ2-1; 10 bases are shared with TRBD1. Per the germline V gene, CDR1 is LGHDT and CDR2 is YNNKEL (reference sequence). This CDR3 is 20 amino acids long. Trimming removed 0 bases from V and 7 bases from J; junction bases left unmatched: 18.

This clone was detected only once. The rearrangement uses TRBV11-1 and TRBJ2-5; D not certain. Trimming took 5 bases from V and 1 from J, leaving 5 bases between them. CDR1 and CDR2 (germline): SGHAT, FQDESV (reference sequence). The CDR3 sequence is 12 residues long. The CDR3: CASSVTQETQYF. The CDR3 DNA sequence: TGTGCCAGCAGCGTGACCCAAGAGACCCAGTACTTC.

This clone showed up just a few times. The chain joins TRBV9 to TRBJ2-2; the D gene is possibly TRBD2 (6 bases). V was trimmed by 6 bases and J by 6 bases, leaving 18 bases between them. This CDR3 has 15 amino acids. CDR1 is SGDLS, CDR2 YYNGEE, per germline. The CDR3 coding sequence is TGTGCCAGCACCCTAGGTGGCGGGAAGGCCGGGGAGCTGTTTTTT. This gives the protein CASTLGGGKAGELFF.

The CDR3 DNA follows: TGTGCCAGCAGCCAAGGGGGGGGACAGGGGCTGTTTTTT. Amino acids: CASSQGGGQGLFF. The gene calls are TRBV3-1 (or the pseudogene TRBV3-2) and TRBJ1-4; 10 bases fit TRBD1. The CDR3 is 13 residues long. Germline lookup yields CDR1 LGHDT and CDR2 YNNKEL (reference sequence). Trimming at V came to 1 base and at J to 14 bases, leaving 4 bases not matched to a gene.

The chain joins TRBV14 to TRBJ2-7; 8 bases agree with TRBD2. Trimming cost V 1 base and J 3 bases; bases outside gene matches: 5. The CDR3 sequence is 15 residues long. Germline values: CDR1 SGHDN, CDR2 FVKESK. The CDR3 reads CASSQARGGSYEQYF. DNA for the CDR3: TGTGCCAGCAGCCAAGCCCGGGGGGGTAGCTACGAGCAGTACTTC.

V is TRBV30 and J is TRBJ2-7; D gene ambiguous. The V end lost 2 bases, the J end lost 7 bases, and 12 bases lay between the germline ends. CDR3 length: 12 residues. Germline CDR1 and CDR2: GTSNPN and SVGIG (reference sequence). CDR3 sequence (DNA): TGTGCCTGGAGTTTGGGCAGTTTGGAGCAGTACTTC. Its protein is CAWSLGSLEQYF. The complete variable domain, with remaining parts taken from reference TRBV30 and TRBJ2-7, reads SQTIHQWPATLVQPVGSPLSLECTVEGTSNPNLYWYRQAAGRGLQLLFYSVGIGQISSEVPQNLSASRPQDRQFILSSKKLLLSDSGFYLCAWSLGSLEQYFGPGTRLTVT.

The V call is TRBV7-3, the J call TRBJ2-5, with D perhaps TRBD1 or TRBD2 (5 bases each). The CDR3 runs to 15 residues. V lost 2 bases and J 1 base, leaving 11 bases between the germline ends. From germline, CDR1 is SGHTA and CDR2 FQGTGA. The CDR3 loop is CASSLRTGPQETQYF. The CDR3 nucleotides read TGTGCCAGCAGCTTACGTACGGGACCCCAAGAGACCCAGTACTTC.

This rearrangement joins TRBV30 to TRBJ1-4; D is unresolved. The CDR3 loop spans 13 amino acids. CDR1 GTSNPN and CDR2 SVGIG come from the germline V gene (reference sequence). Deletions cut 4 bases from V and 3 bases from J, with 9 bases between. CDR3 nucleotide sequence: TGTGCCTGGACCCCGAGCGCTAATGAAAAACTGTTTTTT. It is translated as CAWTPSANEKLFF.

The V gene is TRBV5-1, the J gene TRBJ1-3; D is unresolved. V gave up 7 bases and J gave up 0 bases, with 14 bases separating them. Looked up from germline, CDR1 is SGHRS and CDR2 is YFSETQ. The CDR3 length is 15 residues. For the CDR3, the DNA is TGCGCCAGCCGACGTGGGATTCTCTCTGGAAACACCATATATTTT. Amino acid sequence: CASRRGILSGNTIYF.

This chain connects TRBV6-5 to TRBJ1-5; D is undetermined. The CDR3 runs 14 residues. Germline CDR1 MNHEY, CDR2 SVGAGI. Between the trimmed V and J ends, which lost 6 bases and 4 bases, there was a span of 13 bases. The CDR3 DNA is TGTGCCAGCAGACCCGGACGGGAAAATCAGCCCCAGCATTTT. This codes for CASRPGRENQPQHF.

The chain links TRBV7-2 to TRBJ1-5; possible D gene TRBD1, 5 bases. Germline V lookup: CDR1 SGHTA, CDR2 FQGNSA. There are 13 residues in the CDR3. Trimming took 2 bases from V and 5 from J, leaving 7 bases between them. In DNA, the CDR3 is TGTGCCAGCAGCTTACAGGGAGATCAGCCCCAGCATTTT. Translated, it gives CASSLQGDQPQHF.

This clone has a single count. This sequence joins TRBV5-8 and TRBJ2-1; 11 bases line up with TRBD2. Unmatched junction bases numbered 8, after V lost 4 bases and J lost 8 bases. The V gene's germline CDR1 is SGHTS and CDR2 YDEGEE. CDR3 length equals 15 residues. The CDR3 bases are TGTGCCAGCAGCGGGGGACTAGCGGCTAGTGATGAGCAGTTCTTC. Protein: CASSGGLAASDEQFF.

The J gene is TRBJ1-1, the V gene TRBV5-1, with D possibly being TRBD1 (6 bases). In germline, CDR1 is SGHRS, CDR2 YFSETQ. V lost 0 bases and J 3 bases, leaving 9 bases between the germline ends. The CDR3 runs to 14 residues. The CDR3 sequence: CASSLDTGYTEAFF. The CDR3, as DNA: TGCGCCAGCAGCTTGGACACAGGGTACACTGAAGCTTTCTTT.